This TCR beta chain was identified during a study of shared clonotypes between healthy human individuals. The repertoire was sequenced with immunoSEQ multiplex PCR; TCRdb's copy has only in-frame clones and lacks some. The sample contains about 1.1 million clones, 70% to 80% of which appear only once. V lost 4 bases and J lost 4; bases outside the gene matches: 19. The CDR3 extends over 19 amino acids. The V gene's germline CDR1 is KGHSH and CDR2 LQKENI. Sequenced material: memory CD4+ T cells from PBMCs. Regarding subset: CD45RA-negative fraction. The genes are TRBV18 and TRBJ1-2, with 9 bases aligning to TRBD1. The receptor was derived from a young man in good health. Some clones in this sample may be carry-over from other donors' samples. CDR3 sequence: CASSQLGQGGSHHLYGYTF. CDR3 coding DNA: TGTGCCAGCTCACAACTGGGACAGGGCGGTTCCCATCACCTCTATGGCTACACCTTC. The full variable domain, in which reference TRBV18 and TRBJ1-2 provide the parts outside the CDR3, is NAGVMQNPRHLVRRRGQEARLRCSPMKGHSHVYWYRQLPEEGLKFMVYLQKENIIDESGMPKERFSAEFPKEGPSILRIQQVVRGDSAAYFCASSQLGQGGSHHLYGYTFGSGTRLTVV.